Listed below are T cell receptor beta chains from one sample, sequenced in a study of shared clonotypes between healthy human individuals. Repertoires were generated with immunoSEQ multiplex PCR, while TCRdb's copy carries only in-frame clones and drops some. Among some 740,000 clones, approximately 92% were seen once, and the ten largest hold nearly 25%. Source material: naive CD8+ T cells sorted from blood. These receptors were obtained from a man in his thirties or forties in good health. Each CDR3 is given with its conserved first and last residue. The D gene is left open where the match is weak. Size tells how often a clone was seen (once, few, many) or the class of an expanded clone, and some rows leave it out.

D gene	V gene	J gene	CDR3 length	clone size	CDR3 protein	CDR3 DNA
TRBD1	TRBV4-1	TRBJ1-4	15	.	CASSQGDRVNEKLFF	TGCGCCAGCAGCCAAGGAGACAGGGTTAACGAAAAACTGTTTTTT
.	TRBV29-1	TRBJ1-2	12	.	CSVEGPSYGYTF	TGCAGCGTTGAAGGGCCCAGCTATGGCTACACCTTC
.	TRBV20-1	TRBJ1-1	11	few	CSAWEDTEAFF	TGCAGTGCTTGGGAGGACACTGAAGCTTTCTTT
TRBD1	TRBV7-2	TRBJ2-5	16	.	CASSLSGGVGQETQYF	TGTGCCAGCAGCTTGTCAGGGGGCGTGGGGCAAGAGACCCAGTACTTC
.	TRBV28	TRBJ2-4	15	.	CASSGRDKPQIIQYF	TGTGCCAGCAGCGGAAGGGACAAGCCCCAAATCATTCAGTACTTC
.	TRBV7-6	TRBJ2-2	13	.	CASSRQEAGELFF	TGTGCCAGCAGCCGACAAGAGGCCGGGGAGCTGTTTTTT
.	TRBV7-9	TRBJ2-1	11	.	CASSLVVNQFF	TGTGCCAGCAGCTTAGTAGTCAATCAGTTCTTC
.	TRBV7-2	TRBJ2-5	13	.	CASSLGSRETQYF	TGTGCCAGCAGCTTGGGGAGTCGAGAGACCCAGTACTTC
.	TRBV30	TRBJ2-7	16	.	CAWSPIIATGDYEQYF	TGTGCCTGGAGCCCGATCATTGCGACAGGAGACTACGAGCAGTACTTC
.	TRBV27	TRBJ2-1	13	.	CASGTLPWDEQFF	TGTGCCAGCGGAACCCTCCCCTGGGATGAGCAGTTCTTC
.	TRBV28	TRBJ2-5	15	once	CASSYSRDGQETQYF	TGTGCCAGCAGTTATTCCCGGGACGGACAAGAGACCCAGTACTTC
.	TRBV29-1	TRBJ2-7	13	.	CSVVGGGLYEQYF	TGCAGCGTTGTCGGAGGGGGCCTCTACGAGCAGTACTTC
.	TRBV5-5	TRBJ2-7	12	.	CASSLRRGEQYF	TGTGCCAGCAGCTTGAGGCGCGGAGAGCAGTACTTC
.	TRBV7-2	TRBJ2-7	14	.	CASSLAFVFSEQYF	TGTGCCAGCAGCTTAGCTTTTGTTTTCAGCGAGCAGTACTTC
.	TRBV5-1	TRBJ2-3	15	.	CASSLEQGGSDTQYF	TGCGCCAGCAGCTTGGAACAGGGGGGGTCAGATACGCAGTATTTT
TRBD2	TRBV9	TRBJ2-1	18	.	CASGFRASGGSSYNEQFF	TGTGCCAGTGGGTTTCGGGCTAGCGGAGGGAGCTCCTACAATGAGCAGTTCTTC
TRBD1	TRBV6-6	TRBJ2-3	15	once	CASSPLGGGTDTQYF	TGTGCCAGCAGTCCTCTAGGGGGCGGAACAGATACGCAGTATTTT
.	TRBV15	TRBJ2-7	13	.	CATSIWEYNEQYF	TGTGCCACCAGCATATGGGAGTACAACGAGCAGTACTTC
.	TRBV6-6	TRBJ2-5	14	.	CASSYEPAQETQYF	TGTGCCAGCAGTTACGAGCCCGCTCAAGAGACCCAGTACTTC
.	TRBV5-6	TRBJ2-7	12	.	CASSGQAYEQYF	TGTGCCAGCAGCGGGCAAGCCTACGAGCAGTACTTC
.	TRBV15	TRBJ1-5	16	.	CATSRPVTETNQPQHF	TGTGCCACCAGCAGACCAGTCACGGAGACCAATCAGCCCCAGCATTTT
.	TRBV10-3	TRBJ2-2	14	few	CAIWASGAGGELFF	TGTGCCATCTGGGCGTCAGGGGCCGGCGGGGAGCTGTTTTTT
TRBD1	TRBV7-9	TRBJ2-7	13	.	CASSPETGNEQYF	TGTGCCAGCAGCCCGGAGACAGGGAACGAGCAGTACTTC
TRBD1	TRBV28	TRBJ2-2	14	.	CASQGTANTGELFF	TGTGCCAGCCAAGGGACAGCGAACACCGGGGAGCTGTTTTTT
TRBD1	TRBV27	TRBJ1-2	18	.	CASSSSWDRGDWNYGYTF	TGTGCCAGCAGCTCATCGTGGGACAGGGGAGATTGGAACTATGGCTACACCTTC
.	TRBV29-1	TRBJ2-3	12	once	CSVPWGVDTQYF	TGCAGCGTCCCCTGGGGGGTTGATACGCAGTATTTT
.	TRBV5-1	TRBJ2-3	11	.	CASSLTDTQYF	TGCGCCAGCAGCTTAACAGATACGCAGTATTTT
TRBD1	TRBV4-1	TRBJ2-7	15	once	CASSQTQGSTYEQYF	TGCGCCAGCAGCCAAACACAGGGGAGTACCTACGAGCAGTACTTC
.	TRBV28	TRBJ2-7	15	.	CASSQTLEGGYEQYF	TGTGCCAGCAGTCAAACCTTAGAGGGGGGGTACGAGCAGTACTTC
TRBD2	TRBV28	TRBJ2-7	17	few	CASSLGLAGVFSYEQYF	TGTGCCAGCAGCTTGGGACTAGCGGGAGTATTCTCCTACGAGCAGTACTTC
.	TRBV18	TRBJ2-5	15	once	CASSPLLAGEETQYF	TGTGCCAGCTCACCGTTATTGGCAGGAGAAGAGACCCAGTACTTC
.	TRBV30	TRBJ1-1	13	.	CAWSANLNTEAFF	TGTGCCTGGAGTGCAAATTTGAACACTGAAGCTTTCTTT
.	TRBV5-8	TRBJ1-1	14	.	CASIPRGKGTEAFF	TGTGCCAGCATCCCCCGCGGGAAGGGCACTGAAGCTTTCTTT
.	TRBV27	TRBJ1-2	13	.	CASSYNPRVGYTF	TGTGCCAGCAGCTATAATCCCAGGGTTGGCTACACCTTC
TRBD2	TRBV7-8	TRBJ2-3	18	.	CASSSAGGLAGGTDTQYF	TGTGCCAGCAGCTCAGCGGGGGGACTAGCGGGAGGCACAGATACGCAGTATTTT
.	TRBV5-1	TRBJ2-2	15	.	CASTIALGEAGELFF	TGCGCCAGCACTATTGCCCTTGGAGAAGCCGGGGAGCTGTTTTTT
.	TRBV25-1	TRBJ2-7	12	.	CASSATSYEQYF	TGTGCCAGCAGTGCTACCTCCTACGAGCAGTACTTC